This T cell receptor beta chain emerged from a study of cytomegalovirus exposure and HLA in healthy donors. Study-level results: Diagnosis of cytomegalovirus status made by the classifier reportedly showed high specificity and sensitivity. Most sequenced TCRs were rare (though some public TCRs occurred in many donors).

The donors were members of the validation cohort, which comprised under 150 subjects and was separate from the first cohort of roughly 700 subjects. As regards this clone: The antigen is undetermined.

The assay was immunoSEQ multiplex PCR, and TCRdb's table has in-frame clones only and misses some. The table has around 200,000 clones, roughly 80% seen once; the top ten hold around 2.8%. CDR3 length: 18 residues. Between the trimmed V and J ends, which lost 4 bases and 0 bases, there was a span of 18 bases. From germline, CDR1 is LGHNA and CDR2 YNFKEQ. The rearrangement joins TRBV4-2 to TRBJ1-4; a weak D match, TRBD1 (6 bases). This clonotype was sampled from a woman between 18 and 29 years old in good health and CMV-seropositive. The sequenced sample was PBMCs. The CDR3 spells CASSPITGSTATNEKLFF. The CDR3 nucleotides read TGTGCCAGCAGCCCTATAACAGGGTCGACTGCAACTAATGAAAAACTGTTTTTT.